A selection of T cell receptor beta chains follows, all from one sample in a study of CD8 T cells in Susac syndrome. MiXCR was run by TCRdb on the immunoSEQ multiplex PCR reads, yielding one entry per CDR3 protein. The sample lists approximately 100,000 distinct CDR3 sequences; about 90% were seen once. Sequenced material: CD8+ T cells from PBMCs. Receptor source: a human donor in good health. Both conserved end residues are part of each CDR3. A D gene is named only where the DNA matches it firmly. Not all rows give a size; the values are once, few, many and, for expanded clones, a class.

J: TRBJ2-7; D: NA; V: TRBV5-1; size: NA; DNA: TGCGCCAGCAGCTTATTATCAGACAACGAGCAGTACTTC; CDR3: CASSLLSDNEQYF
J: TRBJ1-2; D: TRBD1; V: TRBV5-1; size: NA; DNA: TGCGCCAGCAGCCTTGGGTCGTGGACAGGGAACGGGAACTATGGCTACACCTTC; CDR3: CASSLGSWTGNGNYGYTF
J: TRBJ2-1; D: TRBD2; V: TRBV27; size: NA; DNA: TGTGCCAGCAGTCCGCGGACTAGCGGGATATCCTACAATGAGCAGTTCTTC; CDR3: CASSPRTSGISYNEQFF
J: TRBJ2-1; D: TRBD1; V: TRBV7-8; size: NA; DNA: TGTGCCAGCAGCTCAACGAGGACAGGGGAGGGGGCTAACAATGAGCAGTTCTTC; CDR3: CASSSTRTGEGANNEQFF
J: TRBJ2-4; D: NA; V: TRBV7-9; size: NA; DNA: TGTGCCAGCAGCAATCTTGGGCGAGGGGCGCGTGTCAAAAACATTCAGTACTTC; CDR3: CASSNLGRGARVKNIQYF
J: TRBJ2-1; D: NA; V: TRBV5-6; size: few; DNA: TGTGCCAGCAGCTTGGTAGGGGCGGGGGAGCAGTTCTTC; CDR3: CASSLVGAGEQFF
J: TRBJ2-2; D: NA; V: TRBV4-3; size: NA; DNA: TGCGCCAGCAGCCAAGATCGGCAGGGGCGAACCGGGGAGCTGTTTTTT; CDR3: CASSQDRQGRTGELFF
J: TRBJ2-7; D: NA; V: TRBV29-1; size: NA; DNA: TGCAGCGTTGGGTTCGTCTCGGCCTACGAGCAGTACTTC; CDR3: CSVGFVSAYEQYF
J: TRBJ2-1; D: NA; V: TRBV20-1; size: NA; DNA: TGCAGTGCTAGTGAGACTTACTCCTACAATGAGCAGTTCTTC; CDR3: CSASETYSYNEQFF
J: TRBJ1-1; D: TRBD1; V: TRBV20-1; size: NA; DNA: TGCAGTGCTAGAGAACTCAGGGGGGCGGACACTGAAGCTTTCTTT; CDR3: CSARELRGADTEAFF
J: TRBJ2-1; D: NA; V: TRBV19; size: once; DNA: TGTGCCAGTAGTATAGGTCCGATCAATGAGCAGTTCTTC; CDR3: CASSIGPINEQFF
J: TRBJ2-3; D: TRBD2; V: TRBV29-1; size: NA; DNA: TGCAGCGTTGAAGATTGGGGGGGGAGGAGCACAGATACGCAGTATTTT; CDR3: CSVEDWGGRSTDTQYF
J: TRBJ2-7; D: NA; V: TRBV12-3/TRBV12-4; size: NA; DNA: TGTGCCAGCAGCCTAGGGCAGGACACTTGGTACGAGCAGTACTTC; CDR3: CASSLGQDTWYEQYF
J: TRBJ2-6; D: TRBD2; V: TRBV2; size: NA; DNA: TGTGCCAGCAGTCCGGGGGGGAACTCTGGGGCCAGCGTCCTGACTTTC; CDR3: CASSPGGNSGASVLTF
J: TRBJ1-2; D: NA; V: TRBV7-3; size: NA; DNA: TGTGCCAGCAGCTTCAGGGAGAGGAACTATGGCTACACCTTC; CDR3: CASSFRERNYGYTF
J: TRBJ2-7; D: NA; V: TRBV9; size: few; DNA: TGTGCCAGCAGCGTAGATGGGCGGCCCTCCTACGAGCAGTACTTC; CDR3: CASSVDGRPSYEQYF
J: TRBJ2-7; D: NA; V: TRBV5-6; size: NA; DNA: TGTGCCAGCAGCTTGGATCAAAATTTACGCGAGCAGTACTTC; CDR3: CASSLDQNLREQYF
J: TRBJ2-1; D: NA; V: TRBV6-5; size: NA; DNA: TGTGCCAGCAGTTACACGGGCGAGCAGTTCTTC; CDR3: CASSYTGEQFF
J: TRBJ2-1; D: TRBD2; V: TRBV5-6; size: once; DNA: TGTGCCAGCAGCTTGTGGAGCGGGGGAAATTCCGTGCAGTTCTTC; CDR3: CASSLWSGGNSVQFF
J: TRBJ1-1; D: TRBD1; V: TRBV7-2; size: NA; DNA: TGTGCCAGCAGCCTAACCGGGACAGGTAACACTGAAGCTTTCTTT; CDR3: CASSLTGTGNTEAFF
J: TRBJ2-3; D: TRBD1; V: TRBV18; size: NA; DNA: TGTGCCAGCTCACCCCTGACAGGGAGCACAGATACGCAGTATTTT; CDR3: CASSPLTGSTDTQYF
J: TRBJ1-3; D: NA; V: TRBV7-6; size: NA; DNA: TGTGCCAGCAGCTTAAATGCGGGTAGCTCTGGAAACACCATATATTTT; CDR3: CASSLNAGSSGNTIYF
J: TRBJ2-5; D: TRBD2; V: TRBV18; size: NA; DNA: TGTGCCAGCTCACCACTTCCTCGGACTAGCGGGGGGAAGGAGACCCAGTACTTC; CDR3: CASSPLPRTSGGKETQYF
J: TRBJ2-1; D: NA; V: TRBV7-9; size: NA; DNA: TGTGCCAGCAGCCTGACAGGACCTCACTACAATGAGCAGTTCTTC; CDR3: CASSLTGPHYNEQFF
J: TRBJ2-5; D: NA; V: TRBV5-1; size: NA; DNA: TGCGCCAGCAGCTTGGCCTTAGTGGAGACCCAGTACTTC; CDR3: CASSLALVETQYF
J: TRBJ2-2; D: NA; V: TRBV29-1; size: NA; DNA: TGCAGCGTTAAAAGGAGTGAAAACACCGGGGAGCTGTTTTTT; CDR3: CSVKRSENTGELFF
J: TRBJ1-6; D: NA; V: TRBV2; size: NA; DNA: TGTGCCAGCAGTGGAAATAATTCACCCCTCCACTTT; CDR3: CASSGNNSPLHF
J: TRBJ2-7; D: TRBD1; V: TRBV7-9; size: NA; DNA: TGTGCCAGCAGCTCACCCCGACAGGGCTACGAGCAGTACTTC; CDR3: CASSSPRQGYEQYF
J: TRBJ2-1; D: TRBD2; V: TRBV30; size: NA; DNA: TGTGCCTGGACCCTAGCGGGAGGGAATGAGCAGTTCTTC; CDR3: CAWTLAGGNEQFF
J: TRBJ2-1; D: TRBD2; V: TRBV20-1; size: NA; DNA: TGCAGTGCAAAGAGTCAGGCGGGAGGGACGTACAATGAGCAGTTCTTC; CDR3: CSAKSQAGGTYNEQFF
J: TRBJ2-3; D: TRBD1; V: TRBV7-6; size: NA; DNA: TGTGCCAGCAGCTTAGTGGGCCAGGGGGGCACAGATACGCAGTATTTT; CDR3: CASSLVGQGGTDTQYF
J: TRBJ2-3; D: NA; V: TRBV27; size: NA; DNA: TGTGCCAGCAGTTCCCTCCGGGATCTCACAGATACGCAGTATTTT; CDR3: CASSSLRDLTDTQYF
J: TRBJ2-7; D: NA; V: TRBV7-6; size: NA; DNA: TGTGCCAGCAGCTTGAGCCTCACCTACGAGCAGTACTTC; CDR3: CASSLSLTYEQYF
J: TRBJ1-2; D: NA; V: TRBV7-3; size: NA; DNA: TGTGCCAGCAGCCCCGGACAGCTGAACTATGGCTACACCTTC; CDR3: CASSPGQLNYGYTF
J: TRBJ2-7; D: TRBD2; V: TRBV12-3/TRBV12-4; size: NA; DNA: TGTGCCAGCAGTCCGGGACTAGCGGGGGCGTTTGAGCAGTACTTC; CDR3: CASSPGLAGAFEQYF
J: TRBJ2-1; D: TRBD2; V: TRBV30; size: NA; DNA: TGTGCCTGGAGTGTAGGCGGGAGCTCCTACAATGAGCAGTTCTTC; CDR3: CAWSVGGSSYNEQFF
J: TRBJ1-1; D: TRBD1; V: TRBV3-1; size: NA; DNA: TGTGCCAGCAGCCAAGGGGGACAGGGGGGGACTGAAGCTTTCTTT; CDR3: CASSQGGQGGTEAFF
J: TRBJ2-1; D: NA; V: TRBV30; size: NA; DNA: TGTGCCTGGATGGCTTGGACACACAATGAGCAGTTCTTC; CDR3: CAWMAWTHNEQFF
J: TRBJ2-7; D: NA; V: TRBV20-1; size: NA; DNA: TGCAGTGCTAGAGATTTGAGGGCGAAAAGCTCCTACGAGCAGTACTTC; CDR3: CSARDLRAKSSYEQYF
J: TRBJ1-1; D: TRBD1; V: TRBV4-3; size: once; DNA: TGCGCCAGCAGCTTCCGGGACAGCAACACTGAAGCTTTCTTT; CDR3: CASSFRDSNTEAFF
J: TRBJ1-1; D: NA; V: TRBV25-1; size: NA; DNA: TGTGCCAGCAGGACCATCGGGGCAGACACTGAAGCTTTCTTT; CDR3: CASRTIGADTEAFF
J: TRBJ2-7; D: TRBD2; V: TRBV6-6; size: NA; DNA: TGTGCCAGCAGTTCCCCCTTAGCGGGAGGGCTCCCCGAGCAGTACTTC; CDR3: CASSSPLAGGLPEQYF
J: TRBJ2-1; D: NA; V: TRBV6-4; size: NA; DNA: TGTGCCAGCAGTGACGGGCAGGCCCGCTCCTACAATGAGCAGTTCTTC; CDR3: CASSDGQARSYNEQFF
J: TRBJ2-2; D: TRBD1; V: TRBV7-8; size: NA; DNA: TGTGCCAGCAGCCCGCACGGGACAGGGACGAGTAACGCCGGGGAGCTGTTTTTT; CDR3: CASSPHGTGTSNAGELFF
J: TRBJ1-2; D: NA; V: TRBV15; size: NA; DNA: TGTGCCACCAGCAGGGGGGCCCTATATGGCTACACCTTC; CDR3: CATSRGALYGYTF
J: TRBJ1-5; D: NA; V: TRBV4-3; size: NA; DNA: TGCGCCAGCAGCCAGTACCAGGGGACCGGCAATCAGCCCCAGCATTTT; CDR3: CASSQYQGTGNQPQHF
J: TRBJ2-7; D: NA; V: TRBV19; size: NA; DNA: TGTGCCAGTAGATTCTCCGACGAGCAGTACTTC; CDR3: CASRFSDEQYF
J: TRBJ2-2; D: NA; V: TRBV20-1; size: NA; DNA: TGCAGTGCTGCCCGACGGATAAGGACGAACACCGGGGAGCTGTTTTTT; CDR3: CSAARRIRTNTGELFF
J: TRBJ1-2; D: NA; V: TRBV20-1; size: NA; DNA: TGCAGTGCTAGCCTCTCTGTTAACTATGGCTACACCTTC; CDR3: CSASLSVNYGYTF
J: TRBJ2-5; D: TRBD1; V: TRBV7-9; size: NA; DNA: TGTGCCAGCAGCTCGGGACAGTACCAAGAGACCCAGTACTTC; CDR3: CASSSGQYQETQYF
J: TRBJ1-2; D: TRBD1; V: TRBV19; size: NA; DNA: TGTGCCAGTAGTCCCGACAGGGGACGGATCTATGGCTACACCTTC; CDR3: CASSPDRGRIYGYTF
J: TRBJ1-2; D: NA; V: TRBV12-3/TRBV12-4; size: NA; DNA: TGTGCCAGCAGCTCCTTTGGGGCGGGTTCTAACTATGGCTACACCTTC; CDR3: CASSSFGAGSNYGYTF
J: TRBJ1-2; D: TRBD1; V: TRBV10-3; size: NA; DNA: TGTGCCATCAGTGAAGGACAGGGGTTAGGTGGCTACACCTTC; CDR3: CAISEGQGLGGYTF
J: TRBJ2-7; D: TRBD2; V: TRBV13; size: NA; DNA: TGTGCCAGCAGCCTCGGACTAGCGGGAACCTACGAGCAGTACTTC; CDR3: CASSLGLAGTYEQYF
J: TRBJ2-7; D: TRBD2; V: TRBV6-2/TRBV6-3; size: NA; DNA: TGTGCCAGCAGTCCGGGACTAGCGGGGGGGAAGATCGCCTACGAGCAGTACTTC; CDR3: CASSPGLAGGKIAYEQYF